What follows are 14 T cell receptor beta chains derived from one specimen sequenced in a study of regulatory T cells in long-lasting Graves disease. Regarding time point: newly diagnosed GD, antithyroid drugs for less than 3 months. Researchers made the TCR library from RNA that was extracted from PBMCs. The authors built TCR beta libraries using iRepertoire HTBI primers and Arm-PCR of CDR3 regions. Each CDR3 protein gets one entry after TCRdb re-called the multiplex PCR reads with MiXCR. The table has about 620,000 distinct CDR3 sequences, approximately 15% seen once; the top ten hold approximately 20%. The sample also formed part of further work on T cells in Graves' hyperthyroidism and ophthalmopathy.

The sequencing used peripheral blood mononuclear cells (PBMCs), collected at new diagnosis, from a patient treated with antithyroid drugs. The receptors shown here come from a woman in her 30s with Graves disease.

This clonotype was seen a few times. The CDR3 DNA reads TGTGCCTGGAGTCCGAACACCGGGGAGCTGTTTTTT. Amino acids: CAWSPNTGELFF. The chain couples TRBV30 to TRBJ2-2; D gene unclear. The germline CDR1 and CDR2 sequences are GTSNPN and SVGIG (reference sequence). The CDR3 runs 12 residues. V was pared by 2 bases and J by 0 bases, with 1 base between.

This clonotype was picked up a small number of times. This sequence joins TRBV5-4 and TRBJ2-5; D gene ambiguous. The germline CDR1 and CDR2 sequences are SGHNT and YYREEE (reference sequence). V dropped 0 bases and J dropped 2 bases, with 5 bases sitting between them. The CDR3 totals 13 residues. The CDR3 sequence is CASSLAVQETQYF. As DNA, the CDR3 is TGTGCCAGCAGCTTGGCCGTACAAGAGACCCAGTACTTC. Complete variable domain (other parts from reference TRBV5-4 and TRBJ2-5): ETGVTQSPTHLIKTRGQQVTLRCSSQSGHNTVSWYQQALGQGPQFIFQYYREEENGRGNFPPRFSGLQFPNYSSELNVNALELDDSALYLCASSLAVQETQYFGPGTRLLVL.

This sequence joins TRBV5-1 and TRBJ2-2; D is ambiguous. V lost 7 bases to trimming and J lost 4 bases, with 8 bases between them. The CDR3 runs 12 residues. Germline V lookup: CDR1 SGHRS, CDR2 YFSETQ. The CDR3 here is CASGYPTGELFF. CDR3 bases: TGCGCCAGCGGCTACCCCACCGGGGAGCTGTTTTTT. Using reference TRBV5-1 and TRBJ2-2 for the parts outside the CDR3, the full variable domain is KAGVTQTPRYLIKTRGQQVTLSCSPISGHRSVSWYQQTPGQGLQFLFEYFSETQRNKGNFPGRFSGRQFSNSRSEMNVSTLELGDSALYLCASGYPTGELFFGEGSRLTVL.

This clonotype was seen many times. The chain employs TRBV7-2 and TRBJ1-2; no firm D call. CDR1 SGHTA and CDR2 FQGNSA come from the germline V gene. Trimming took off 0 bases at V and 7 bases at J, with 12 bases between the two ends. The CDR3 has 14 amino acids. The CDR3 DNA is TGTGCCAGCAGCTTAGCGGGAGGACTTGGTGGCTACACCTTC. The encoded protein is CASSLAGGLGGYTF. Filled out from reference TRBV7-2 and TRBJ1-2, the complete variable domain reads GAGVSQSPSNKVTEKGKDVELRCDPISGHTALYWYRQSLGQGLEFLIYFQGNSAPDKSGLPSDRFSAERTGGSVSTLTIQRTQQEDSAVYLCASSLAGGLGGYTFGSGTRLTVV.

This clonotype appeared many times. The chain is built from TRBV28 and TRBJ1-2, with D possibly matching TRBD1 (5 bases). Trimming took 8 bases from V and 6 from J, leaving 25 bases between them. From germline, CDR1 is MDHEN and CDR2 SYDVKM. This CDR3 comprises 16 residues. CDR3 region: CASRNSGSGLSNGYTF. Written as DNA, the CDR3 is TGTGCCAGCCGCAATTCGGGTTCAGGGCTTTCGAATGGCTACACCTTC.

This clonotype has a count of ten or more. The genes are TRBV5-1 and TRBJ2-1, with 10 bases matching TRBD2. The CDR3 length is 15 residues. Per germline, CDR1 SGHRS and CDR2 YFSETQ. V was pared by 4 bases and J by 10 bases, with 11 bases of the junction left unmatched. The CDR3 DNA sequence: TGCGCCAGCAGCGAAATGGCGGTAGCGGGAGGCGAGCAGTTCTTC. It translates to CASSEMAVAGGEQFF.

There are a few counts of this clonotype. This chain joins TRBV28 and TRBJ2-3, with 8 bases identical to TRBD2. After removal of 6 bases from V and 2 bases from J, the junction contained 10 bases not matched to a gene. CDR3 length equals 16 residues. CDR1 and CDR2 (germline): MDHEN, SYDVKM. CDR3 loop: CASRWGSSGFTDTQYF. CDR3 bases: TGTGCCAGCAGGTGGGGTTCTAGCGGGTTCACAGATACGCAGTATTTT.

In this sample, this clonotype turned up a few times. The chain combines TRBV30 with TRBJ2-7; D is possibly TRBD1 or TRBD2 (6 bases each). V was trimmed by 3 bases and J by 7 bases, leaving 19 bases between them. The germline V gene has CDR1 GTSNPN and CDR2 SVGIG (reference sequence). The CDR3 loop spans 14 amino acids. The CDR3 loop reads CAWSLGGSKGEQYF. CDR3 sequence (DNA): TGTGCCTGGAGCCTAGGGGGGAGCAAGGGGGAGCAGTACTTC.

The chain links TRBV3-1 to TRBJ2-1, with D unresolved. Germline-derived CDR1 and CDR2 are LGHDT and YNNKEL (reference sequence). The ends were cut back, 4 bases at V and 5 bases at J, with 15 bases in the middle. The CDR3 extends over 15 amino acids. CDR3 bases: TGTGCCAGCAGCCGGCCGGCGTCTAACCACAATGAGCAGTTCTTC. Amino acids: CASSRPASNHNEQFF.

In the case of this clonotype: A much larger clone lies a single base off, so this may be a read error. CDR3 bases: TGCAGTGCCCGGGACAGGGAAGCAAATGGCTGCACCTTC. This gives the protein CSARDREANGCTF. The chain recombines TRBV20-1 with TRBJ1-2; TRBD1 aligns across 9 bases. Germline CDR1 reads DFQATT; CDR2 reads SNEGSKA (reference sequence). The length of the CDR3 is 13 residues.

Points on this clonotype: A much larger clonotype is one base distant, so this may be a read error. The chain recombines TRBV12-3 or TRBV12-4 with TRBJ1-5, with no clear D. This CDR3 region has 14 residues. Trimming removed 6 bases at V and 0 bases at J, with 9 bases between. The CDR3 DNA follows: TGTGCCAGCAGACGGACGGATAGCAATCAGCCCCAGCATTTT. Its translation is CASRRTDSNQPQHF.

At least ten counts were recorded for this clonotype. The chain has TRBV12-3 or TRBV12-4 and TRBJ2-7; 9 bases fit TRBD2. V was pared by 7 bases and J by 1 base, with 8 bases of the junction left unmatched. The CDR3 spans 15 residues. The CDR3 DNA is TGTGCCAGCACTCCGGGGGCGGGAGGGTCCTACGAGCAGTACTTC. This codes for CASTPGAGGSYEQYF.

This clonotype was counted ten times or more. The chain links TRBV7-2 to TRBJ1-2; D might be TRBD1 (6 bases). CDR1 and CDR2 (germline): SGHTA, FQGNSA. The ends were cut back, 2 bases at V and 4 bases at J, with 20 bases in the middle. The length of the CDR3 is 17 residues. The CDR3 loop is CASSLQTGIFLSYGYTF. In DNA, the CDR3 is TGTGCCAGCAGCTTACAGACAGGAATATTTCTCTCCTATGGCTACACCTTC.

This clonotype has a count of ten or more. The chain combines TRBV7-9 with TRBJ2-1; D is unclear. Trimming removed 5 bases at V and 2 bases at J, with 13 bases between. Germline values: CDR1 SEHNR, CDR2 FQNEAQ (reference sequence). The CDR3 runs 15 residues. This CDR3 reads CASSTHLTTYNEQFF. The CDR3, as DNA: TGTGCCAGCAGCACCCATTTAACGACCTACAATGAGCAGTTCTTC.